The clone carrying this T cell receptor beta chain was recorded at least ten times. TCRdb ran MiXCR on the reads and lists one entry per CDR3 protein. The sample lists about 310,000 distinct CDR3 sequences, about a sixth seen once, with about 12% in the top ten. This sample stems from a study of T cell repertoires in cytomegalovirus infection. Material: PBMCs. The origin of this receptor is a human donor in good health (CMV status not recorded). Some clones in this sample may be carry-over from other donors' samples.

The CDR3 region has the DNA TGTGCCAGCAGTTTCCAGGGGCAAGGCTACACCTTC. It encodes CASSFQGQGYTF. V gene TRBV28 combines with J gene TRBJ1-2, with D possibly matching TRBD1 (6 bases). In germline, CDR1 is MDHEN, CDR2 SYDVKM. This CDR3 has 12 amino acids. The V and J ends lost 3 bases and 8 bases respectively, with 10 bases between them.